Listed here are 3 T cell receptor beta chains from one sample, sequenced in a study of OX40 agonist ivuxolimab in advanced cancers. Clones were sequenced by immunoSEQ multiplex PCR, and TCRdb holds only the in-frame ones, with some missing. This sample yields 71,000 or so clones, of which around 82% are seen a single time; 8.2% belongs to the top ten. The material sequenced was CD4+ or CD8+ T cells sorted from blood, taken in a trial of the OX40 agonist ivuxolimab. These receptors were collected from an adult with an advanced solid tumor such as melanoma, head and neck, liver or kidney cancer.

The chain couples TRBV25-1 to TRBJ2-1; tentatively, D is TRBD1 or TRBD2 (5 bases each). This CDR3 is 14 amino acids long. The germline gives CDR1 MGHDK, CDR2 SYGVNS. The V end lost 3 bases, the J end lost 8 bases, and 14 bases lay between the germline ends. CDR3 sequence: CASSEGRRWDEQFF. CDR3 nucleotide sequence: TGTGCCAGCAGTGAGGGACGGCGGTGGGATGAGCAGTTCTTC.

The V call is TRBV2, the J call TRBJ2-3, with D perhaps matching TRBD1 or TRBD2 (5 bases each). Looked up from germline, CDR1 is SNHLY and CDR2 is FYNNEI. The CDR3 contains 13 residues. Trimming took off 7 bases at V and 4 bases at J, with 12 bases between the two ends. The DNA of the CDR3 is TGTGCCAGCAACGAGGGACGTGCAGATACGCAGTATTTT. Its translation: CASNEGRADTQYF. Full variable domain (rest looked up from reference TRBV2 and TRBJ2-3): EPEVTQTPSHQVTQMGQEVILRCVPISNHLYFYWYRQILGQKVEFLVSFYNNEISEKSEIFDDQFSVERPDGSNFTLKIRSTKLEDSAMYFCASNEGRADTQYFGPGTRLTVL.

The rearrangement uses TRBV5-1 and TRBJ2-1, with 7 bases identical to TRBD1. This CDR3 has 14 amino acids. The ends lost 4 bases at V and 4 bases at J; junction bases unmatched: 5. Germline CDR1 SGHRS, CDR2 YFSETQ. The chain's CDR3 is CASSVGTAYNEQFF. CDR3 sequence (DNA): TGCGCCAGCAGCGTCGGGACAGCTTACAATGAGCAGTTCTTC.